This T cell receptor (beta chain) was obtained from a study of blood T cells in healthy people across ages. Study-level information: Researchers report that template switching captured about one barcoded beta molecule per two T cells.

PCR was performed a second time for 7 to 11 cycles using a sample-barcoded 5' primer and a J-beta primer mix. Every cDNA molecule carried a tag from a template-switch adaptor bearing 12 random nucleotides. Via MiXCR, TCRdb re-called the 5' RACE reads, giving one row per CDR3 protein. The sample carries around 870,000 distinct CDR3 sequences, less than 35% recorded once. Overall study findings and caveats: Roughly linear declines in TCR beta diversity per million T cells occurred with age.

About this clonotype itself: Its antigen is still unknown.

Healthy Caucasian individuals from Russia aged about 6 to 100 were enrolled as donors. The V gene's germline CDR1 is MNHEY and CDR2 SVGEGT. The CDR3 sequence is 16 residues long. The trim removed 3 bases at V and 1 base at J, leaving 8 bases unmatched. The chain couples TRBV6-2 or TRBV6-3 to TRBJ1-1; 7 nucleotides line up with TRBD1. Sequenced sample: blood. This clonotype was obtained from a woman of 80 years or more in good health. The CDR3 loop is CASSYSNRGGNTEAFF. CDR3 nucleotides: TGTGCCAGCAGTTATTCTAACAGGGGAGGGAACACTGAAGCTTTCTTT.